A selection of T cell receptor beta chains follows, all from one sample in a study of beta chain features in type 1 diabetes. The protocol was immunoSEQ multiplex PCR, while the TCRdb copy is restricted to in-frame clones and leaves out a portion. The profile shows roughly 350,000 clones, 8.5% to 10% of them singletons. The sample taken for sequencing was central memory CD4+ T cells from blood. These receptors originate from a man between 25 and 39 years old with type 1 diabetes. Both conserved end residues are part of each CDR3. A D gene is named only where the DNA matches it firmly. Size tells how often a clone was seen (once, few, many) or the class of an expanded clone, and some rows leave it out.

clone_size	v_call	d_call	j_call	cdr3_nt	cdr3_aa
-	TRBV29-1	TRBD2	TRBJ2-3	TGCAGCGTGGGAGGGTTTCTAGACATGGCGCAGTATTTT	CSVGGFLDMAQYF
-	TRBV9	TRBD2	TRBJ2-7	TGTGCCAGCAGCCCGCGGGGGTACGAGCAGTACTTC	CASSPRGYEQYF
many	TRBV10-3	-	TRBJ2-1	TGTGCCATCAGTAAAGACATCAATGAGCAGTTCTTC	CAISKDINEQFF
few	TRBV7-2	TRBD2	TRBJ2-1	TGTGCCAGCAGCTTATCGATACCGGGACTAGCGGGAGGTCCGGGGCAGTTCTTC	CASSLSIPGLAGGPGQFF
many	TRBV6-6	-	TRBJ2-3	TGTGCCAGCAGTTACGAGCCCACAGATACGCAGTATTTT	CASSYEPTDTQYF
-	TRBV19	-	TRBJ1-1	TGTGCCAGTAGTTTTCCCGGGACGGAGAACACTGAAGCTTTCTTT	CASSFPGTENTEAFF
few	TRBV10-3	-	TRBJ2-7	TGTGCCAGCAGTCAGGGGTACGGCAGCTCCTACGAGCAGTACTTC	CASSQGYGSSYEQYF
few	TRBV7-9	-	TRBJ1-2	TGTGCCAGCAGCTTAGCCGGGGTCGGGAGTGGTGATGGCTACACCTTC	CASSLAGVGSGDGYTF
few	TRBV11-2	-	TRBJ2-4	TGTGCCAGCAGCGAACAGGGCGGATGGAACATTCAGTACTTC	CASSEQGGWNIQYF
-	TRBV28	-	TRBJ1-5	TGTGCCAGCAGTTTATACCGTGGGGGGGTGGGCAATCAGCCCCAGCATTTT	CASSLYRGGVGNQPQHF
-	TRBV19	TRBD2	TRBJ2-1	TGTGCCAAAGCGGGAGGGTCCTACAATGAGCAGTTCTTC	CAKAGGSYNEQFF
few	TRBV28	-	TRBJ2-7	TGTGCCAGCAGGGCGACGGAGATCTACGAGCAGTACTTC	CASRATEIYEQYF
few	TRBV29-1	-	TRBJ2-7	TGCAGCGTTGTAAGTTCGGCGGGAACCGGGTTCTACGAGCAGTACTTC	CSVVSSAGTGFYEQYF